This is a list of T cell receptor beta chains from one sample in a study of blood T cell repertoires in COVID-19. Sequencing was performed with immunoSEQ multiplex PCR; in TCRdb, only in-frame clones are kept and a portion is missing. The sample lists about 140,000 clones; 75% to 80% were seen once. Sequenced sample: peripheral blood. Receptors were obtained from a woman in her forties or fifties with active or convalescent COVID-19. The CDR3 runs from the conserved cysteine through the conserved F or W. A D gene is named only where the DNA matches it firmly. A clone size is listed for some rows: how often the clone was seen (once, few, many), or a class if it is expanded.

v_gene	d_gene	abundance	j_gene	CDR3aa	CDR3nt
TRBV6-2/TRBV6-3	-	-	TRBJ2-5	CASSYLGQRSETQYF	TGTGCCAGCAGTTACCTGGGTCAGCGGTCAGAGACCCAGTACTTC
TRBV3-1/TRBV3-2	TRBD2	-	TRBJ2-3	CASNQRGGDTDTQYF	TGTGCCAGCAACCAACGGGGGGGGGACACAGATACGCAGTATTTT
TRBV30	-	-	TRBJ2-3	CAWRPQGLRTDTQYF	TGTGCCTGGAGGCCCCAGGGGCTTCGCACAGATACGCAGTATTTT
TRBV6-2/TRBV6-3	-	few	TRBJ2-1	CASSYGSGSYNEQFF	TGTGCCAGCAGTTACGGGAGCGGCTCCTACAATGAGCAGTTCTTC
TRBV27	TRBD1	-	TRBJ1-2	CASSLDRGYGYTF	TGTGCCAGCAGTTTGGACAGGGGTTATGGCTACACCTTC
TRBV6-2/TRBV6-3	-	-	TRBJ1-1	CASSPQTGGSTEAFF	TGTGCCAGCAGCCCTCAGACAGGAGGTAGCACTGAAGCTTTCTTT
TRBV13	TRBD1	-	TRBJ2-5	CASSLTGEGGETQYF	TGTGCCAGCAGCTTGACAGGGGAAGGGGGCGAGACCCAGTACTTC
TRBV4-3	TRBD2	-	TRBJ2-1	CASSLPREGTVLKEQFF	TGCGCCAGCAGCCTTCCCCGGGAGGGGACGGTCTTGAAGGAGCAGTTCTTC
TRBV7-2	TRBD1	-	TRBJ1-3	CASSTPTGKNTIYF	TGTGCCAGCAGCACCCCGACAGGGAAAAACACCATATATTTT
TRBV5-6	-	-	TRBJ2-1	CASSLDYFSYNEQFF	TGTGCCAGCAGCTTGGACTACTTCTCCTACAATGAGCAGTTCTTC
TRBV6-6	TRBD1	few	TRBJ2-7	CASSRQGALSDREQYF	TGTGCCAGCAGCCGACAGGGGGCGCTTTCTGATCGCGAGCAGTACTTC
TRBV11-3	-	-	TRBJ2-2	CASSLGGERTGELFF	TGTGCCAGCAGCTTAGGCGGGGAGAGAACCGGGGAGCTGTTTTTT
TRBV23-1	-	once	TRBJ1-3	CASSQGKGPGGNTIYF	TGCGCCAGCAGTCAGGGCAAAGGGCCGGGGGGAAACACCATATATTTT
TRBV28	-	few	TRBJ1-2	CASTINGGRGYTF	TGTGCCAGCACCATAAATGGAGGACGGGGCTACACCTTC
TRBV2	-	once	TRBJ1-6	CASSERGDSPLHF	TGTGCCAGCAGTGAGCGGGGAGATTCACCCCTCCACTTT
TRBV11-2	-	-	TRBJ1-6	CASSPKQYNSPLHF	TGTGCCAGCAGCCCTAAACAGTATAATTCACCCCTCCACTTT
TRBV10-2	TRBD2	-	TRBJ2-3	CASRRTSGGSDTQYF	TGCGCCAGCAGAAGGACTAGCGGGGGGTCAGATACGCAGTATTTT
TRBV24-1	-	-	TRBJ2-5	CATSGGKGHKKTQYF	TGTGCCACCAGTGGGGGCAAGGGACACAAAAAGACCCAGTACTTC
TRBV19	-	-	TRBJ2-2	CASSRTFNTGELFF	TGTGCCAGTTCCAGAACCTTTAACACCGGGGAGCTGTTTTTT
TRBV18	-	-	TRBJ1-1	CASSQQNTEAFF	TGTGCCAGCTCACAGCAGAACACTGAAGCTTTCTTT
TRBV19	TRBD1	-	TRBJ1-2	CASRGTGPSYTF	TGTGCCAGTAGAGGGACAGGGCCGAGCTACACCTTC
TRBV7-3	-	-	TRBJ1-5	CASSLQRGSHQPQHF	TGTGCCAGCAGCCTCCAGAGGGGGTCCCATCAGCCCCAGCATTTT
TRBV7-9	TRBD2	-	TRBJ2-5	CASSKRGGQETQYF	TGTGCCAGCAGCAAGCGGGGGGGACAAGAGACCCAGTACTTC
TRBV2	TRBD1	once	TRBJ2-7	CASRRDRVGEQYF	TGTGCCAGCAGGCGGGACAGGGTGGGCGAGCAGTACTTC